These 23 T cell receptor beta chains came from one sample sequenced in a study of CXCR3-negative and CXCR3-positive naive CD8 T cells. Libraries of TRB cDNA were made by 5' RACE and carried UMIs. TCRdb reprocessed the 5' RACE reads, keeping one entry per CDR3 protein, no DNA. This sample's table has 120,000 to 150,000 distinct CDR3 sequences. Study findings and constraints: Relative to CXCR3-negative naive cells, CXCR3-positive naive cells had more hydrophobic TRB CDR3s.

These receptors lack a known antigen. Input material: naive CXCR3+ CD8+ T cells from blood. As for subset: CD45RO-CCR7+CD27+CD95- naive CD8+ T cells expressing CXCR3 (TNR3+). The receptors originated from a human donor in good health. Some clones in this sample may be carry-over from other donors' samples.

The chain uses TRBV4-1 and TRBJ2-1; lacking DNA, the TRBD2 call made by TCRdb goes unchecked. This CDR3 region has 16 residues. Germline values: CDR1 MGHRA, CDR2 YSYEKL. CDR3 region: CASSVRLAGSYNEQFF.

The rearrangement joins TRBV12-3 or TRBV12-4 to TRBJ2-1; TCRdb's D gene call, TRBD2, goes unchecked for lack of DNA. This CDR3 has 12 amino acids. The CDR3 sequence is CASTLKGPEQFF.

The chain uses TRBV19 and TRBJ2-5; there is no DNA to check the TCRdb D call of TRBD1. The CDR3 consists of 13 residues. Germline V lookup: CDR1 LNHDA, CDR2 SQIVND (reference sequence). The CDR3 here is CASSPRTLETQYF.

V and J are TRBV13 and TRBJ2-5; without DNA, the TCRdb call of TRBD1 cannot be checked. CDR1 and CDR2 from the germline V gene are PRHDT and FYEKMQ (reference sequence). This CDR3 has 14 residues. The CDR3 sequence is CASSYSGGQETQYF.

CDR3 region: CASSVAEEYQETQYF. J is TRBJ2-5 and V is TRBV9. Germline V gene lookup returns CDR1 SGDLS and CDR2 YYNGEE. This CDR3 has 15 residues.

This CDR3 reads CASSTTGLSYNEQFF. The chain combines TRBV9 with TRBJ2-1; TCRdb's D gene call, TRBD1, goes unchecked for lack of DNA. CDR3 size: 15 residues. The germline V gene encodes CDR1 SGDLS and CDR2 YYNGEE.

The CDR3 is CASSPSRLAGAFADTQYF. V gene TRBV7-8 combines with J gene TRBJ2-3; the D call from TCRdb, TRBD2, cannot be confirmed without DNA. CDR3 length: 18 residues. Germline CDR1 SGHVS, CDR2 FQNEAQ. The variable domain in full, with the rest retrieved from reference TRBV7-8 and TRBJ2-3, is GAGVSQSPRYKVAKRGQDVALRCDPISGHVSLFWYQQALGQGPEFLTYFQNEAQLDKSGLPSDRFFAERPEGSVSTLKIQRTQQEDSAVYLCASSPSRLAGAFADTQYFGPGTRLTVL.

CDR3: CASNFSPWDEQYF. The chain couples TRBV5-1 to TRBJ2-7; TCRdb gives TRBD1 as the D gene, but with no DNA this cannot be confirmed. Germline CDR1 and CDR2: SGHRS and YFSETQ. The CDR3 length is 13 residues.

The V and J genes are TRBV20-1 and TRBJ2-5; no DNA is available, so the TRBD1 call from TCRdb remains unchecked. The CDR3 is 14 residues long. Looked up from germline, CDR1 is DFQATT and CDR2 is SNEGSKA (reference sequence). The chain's CDR3 is CSALRQAGEETQYF.

The chain combines TRBV7-9 with TRBJ1-1; TCRdb lists TRBD1, though no DNA is available to test this call. Germline values: CDR1 SEHNR, CDR2 FQNEAQ (reference sequence). The length of the CDR3 is 12 residues. Here the CDR3 reads CASSSTVPEAFF.

This chain connects TRBV25-1 to TRBJ2-1; TCRdb's assignment of TRBD2 cannot be checked, as there is no DNA. The CDR3 is made up of 17 amino acids. CDR1 is MGHDK and CDR2 is SYGVNS in the germline V gene. CDR3: CASSDLRLAGELGEQFF.

The V call is TRBV29-1, the J call TRBJ2-2. Germline CDR1 reads SQVTM; CDR2 reads ANQGSEA. This CDR3 is 12 amino acids long. The CDR3 is CSVAGEGGELFF.

The rearrangement uses TRBV7-3 and TRBJ2-1; the D call of TRBD1 rests on TCRdb alone, since no DNA is present to check it. The CDR3 length is 12 residues. From germline, CDR1 is SGHTA and CDR2 FQGTGA. The CDR3: CASSAGGNEQFF.

CDR3 loop: CSVKASGTTFQETQYF. The V gene is TRBV29-1, the J gene TRBJ2-5; TCRdb picks TRBD2, but there is no DNA to check that call. The CDR3 loop spans 16 amino acids. Germline values: CDR1 SQVTM, CDR2 ANQGSEA.

The chain couples TRBV7-9 to TRBJ2-5; TCRdb's assignment of TRBD1 cannot be checked, as there is no DNA. Germline CDR1 is SEHNR and CDR2 is FQNEAQ (reference sequence). The CDR3 contains 20 residues. CDR3 amino acids: CASSSPPHVAARGEYETQYF.

V gene TRBV6-5 combines with J gene TRBJ1-1; the D gene TCRdb calls, TRBD1, cannot be checked with no DNA. Germline V gene data show CDR1 as MNHEY and CDR2 as SVGAGI. This CDR3 region has 13 residues. The CDR3 spells CASSNQGATEAFF.

The chain links TRBV7-9 to TRBJ2-1. The CDR3 runs 11 residues. Germline lookup yields CDR1 SEHNR and CDR2 FQNEAQ (reference sequence). CDR3 residues: CASSLLNEQFF.

V gene TRBV29-1 combines with J gene TRBJ2-3; the TRBD2 assignment by TCRdb is unverifiable without DNA. This CDR3 has 16 amino acids. Germline V lookup: CDR1 SQVTM, CDR2 ANQGSEA. The CDR3 spells CSVVAGVLGSTDTQYF.

The rearrangement uses TRBV27 and TRBJ2-1; TCRdb proposes TRBD1, but this gene call is untestable without DNA. The CDR3 consists of 14 residues. Germline CDR1 reads MNHEY; CDR2 reads SMNVEV (reference sequence). The CDR3: CASSLWGSHNEQFF.

The chain joins TRBV7-3 to TRBJ1-2; TCRdb lists TRBD1, though no DNA is available to test this call. CDR1 is SGHTA, CDR2 FQGTGA, per germline. The CDR3 is 14 residues long. CDR3 in amino acids: CASSLIGGARGYTF. Drawing the rest from reference TRBV7-3 and TRBJ1-2, the complete variable domain is GAGVSQTPSNKVTEKGKYVELRCDPISGHTALYWYRQSLGQGPEFLIYFQGTGAADDSGLPNDRFFAVRPEGSVSTLKIQRTERGDSAVYLCASSLIGGARGYTFGSGTRLTVV.

J is TRBJ2-1 and V is TRBV3-1; TCRdb's assignment of TRBD1 cannot be checked, as there is no DNA. Germline values: CDR1 LGHDT, CDR2 YNNKEL (reference sequence). The CDR3 consists of 15 residues. CDR3 residues: CASSQVGPGLNEQFF.

The rearrangement joins TRBV29-1 to TRBJ2-7; TCRdb designates TRBD1, a call that cannot be tested without DNA. Germline CDR1 and CDR2: SQVTM and ANQGSEA. This CDR3 has 12 amino acids. CDR3 sequence: CSVGDNSYEQYF.

The chain has TRBV12-3 or TRBV12-4 and TRBJ2-7; as DNA is missing, the TRBD2 call by TCRdb cannot be tested. The CDR3 length is 13 residues. The CDR3 reads CASSFAGWAEQYF.